The 19 T cell receptor beta chains reported below all come from one sample, sequenced in a study of blood T cell repertoires in COVID-19. Profiling relied on immunoSEQ multiplex PCR, and the TCRdb table lists in-frame clones only, not all of them. The table includes about 74,000 clones, 91% detected once. The sequencing input was peripheral blood. Receptors were obtained from a woman aged 55 to 70 with active COVID-19.

This chain uses TRBV14 with TRBJ2-7; D is perhaps TRBD1 (5 bases). V lost 1 base, J lost 3 bases, and 13 bases lay in between. The CDR3 has 15 amino acids. CDR1 and CDR2 from the germline V gene are SGHDN and FVKESK. The chain's CDR3 is CASSQVSQGGYEQYF. CDR3 sequence (DNA): TGTGCCAGCAGCCAAGTCTCCCAGGGTGGCTACGAGCAGTACTTC.

The chain recombines TRBV5-1 with TRBJ1-1; 7 nucleotides agree with TRBD1. Germline assignment: CDR1 SGHRS and CDR2 YFSETQ. With V trimmed by 3 bases and J by 1 base, 3 bases remained unmatched. The CDR3 runs to 14 residues. This CDR3 reads CASSSGTANTEAFF. As DNA, the CDR3 is TGCGCCAGCAGCTCCGGGACAGCGAACACTGAAGCTTTCTTT.

The rearrangement links TRBV5-6 to TRBJ2-5; maybe TRBD1 (5 bases). V was shortened by 1 base and J by 2 bases, with 12 bases between the two germline ends. Germline CDR1 and CDR2: SGHDT and YYEEEE. CDR3 length: 15 amino acids. This CDR3 reads CASSLWARVQETQYF. In DNA, the CDR3 is TGTGCCAGCAGCTTGTGGGCCAGGGTACAAGAGACCCAGTACTTC.

V gene TRBV7-9 combines with J gene TRBJ2-7; D is unclear. Looked up from germline, CDR1 is SEHNR and CDR2 is FQNEAQ (reference sequence). Trimming cost V 7 bases and J 0 bases, with 13 bases left between them. The CDR3 is made up of 14 amino acids. The CDR3 reads CASTHWRNSYEQYF. The CDR3 DNA sequence: TGTGCCAGCACCCACTGGAGAAACTCCTACGAGCAGTACTTC. The whole variable domain, remainder taken from reference TRBV7-9 and TRBJ2-7, is DTGVSQNPRHKITKRGQNVTFRCDPISEHNRLYWYRQTLGQGPEFLTYFQNEAQLEKSRLLSDRFSAERPKGSFSTLEIQRTEQGDSAMYLCASTHWRNSYEQYFGPGTRLTVT.

This clone has only one observation. This chain links TRBV19 with TRBJ1-4; D gene ambiguous. Germline V lookup: CDR1 LNHDA, CDR2 SQIVND (reference sequence). The CDR3 spans 15 residues. The CDR3 coding sequence is TGTGCAACCTGGGCAGGCCAGGTGGCTAATGAAAAACTGTTTTTT. Amino acids: CATWAGQVANEKLFF.

This chain uses TRBV5-6 with TRBJ2-7; 9 nucleotides match TRBD2. The CDR3 totals 15 residues. Germline CDR1 reads SGHDT; CDR2 reads YYEEEE. With V trimmed by 2 bases and J by 3 bases, 6 bases remained unmatched. The CDR3 protein is CASSLGLAGLYEQYF. CDR3 in DNA: TGTGCCAGCAGCTTAGGGCTAGCGGGGCTCTACGAGCAGTACTTC.

This chain uses TRBV7-2 with TRBJ2-7, with 7 bases fitting TRBD2. V shed 1 base, J shed 2 bases, and the junction held 5 bases outside the gene matches. The germline CDR1 and CDR2 sequences are SGHTA and FQGNSA. This CDR3 has 15 residues. This CDR3 is CASSLEAGDTYEQYF. The CDR3 DNA reads as TGTGCCAGCAGCTTAGAGGCGGGAGACACCTACGAGCAGTACTTC.

This rearrangement joins TRBV4-1 to TRBJ2-7; D might be TRBD1 (6 bases). V lost 0 bases and J 6 bases, leaving 18 bases between the germline ends. This CDR3 region has 16 residues. The germline gives CDR1 MGHRA, CDR2 YSYEKL. The DNA of the CDR3 is TGCGCCAGCAGCCAAGATGTGGGGGCGATCTACAGCGAGCAGTACTTC. Its translation: CASSQDVGAIYSEQYF.

The genes are TRBV30 and TRBJ2-7; D uncertain. CDR1 is GTSNPN and CDR2 is SVGIG in the germline V gene (reference sequence). The CDR3 has 12 residues. Trimming took 0 bases from V and 7 from J, leaving 10 bases between them. The CDR3 DNA follows: TGTGCCTGGAGTGTATGGGCGCAAGAGCAGTACTTC. This sequence encodes CAWSVWAQEQYF.

The rearrangement links TRBV4-1 to TRBJ2-5; no firm D call. Looked up from germline, CDR1 is MGHRA and CDR2 is YSYEKL. The CDR3 is 15 residues long. The V gene lost 0 bases and the J gene lost 4 bases, with 12 bases spanning the gap. CDR3 DNA: TGCGCCAGCAGCCAAGATCGAGGTACTTTAGAGACCCAGTACTTC. Translation: CASSQDRGTLETQYF.

At least ten counts were recorded for this clone. V and J are TRBV6-5 and TRBJ1-1; the match to TRBD1 covers 7 bases. CDR3 size: 14 residues. V trimming: 6 bases; J trimming: 3 bases; junction bases outside the gene matches: 7. From germline, CDR1 is MNHEY and CDR2 SVGAGI. CDR3 region: CASRLTGLHTEAFF. DNA for the CDR3: TGTGCCAGCAGGTTGACAGGGCTGCACACTGAAGCTTTCTTT.

This clone was counted once. The J gene is TRBJ2-1, the V gene TRBV5-1, with D possibly TRBD2 on 6 matching bases. The V gene lost 4 bases and the J gene lost 8 bases, with 28 bases spanning the gap. The germline gives CDR1 SGHRS, CDR2 YFSETQ. CDR3 length equals 18 residues. The DNA for the CDR3 is TGCGCCAGCAGCCGGTCCCCGGGACTCCGATCCCCATTCGATGAGCAGTTCTTC. It encodes CASSRSPGLRSPFDEQFF.

The J gene is TRBJ2-6, the V gene TRBV15; 7 bases map to TRBD2. After removal of 5 bases from V and 1 base from J, the junction contained 5 bases not matched to a gene. The CDR3 length is 16 residues. Germline CDR1 and CDR2: LNHNV and YYDKDF (reference sequence). The CDR3 DNA reads as TGTGCCACCAGCGCGGGGGATCGGTCTGGGGCCAACGTCCTGACTTTC. Residues: CATSAGDRSGANVLTF.

In this sample, this clone turned up once. This chain links TRBV5-1 with TRBJ2-3; no clear D gene. The CDR3 length is 13 residues. Germline V gene lookup returns CDR1 SGHRS and CDR2 YFSETQ. The V end was cut by 2 bases, the J end by 6 bases, with 10 bases between. In nucleotides, the CDR3 is TGCGCCAGCAGCTTTACATGGTCCGATACGCAGTATTTT. Translating it yields CASSFTWSDTQYF.

The chain joins TRBV30 to TRBJ2-1, with 7 positions matching TRBD2. After removal of 6 bases from V and 2 bases from J, the junction contained 4 bases not matched to a gene. Germline values: CDR1 GTSNPN, CDR2 SVGIG (reference sequence). The CDR3 runs to 13 residues. This chain's CDR3 is CACLSGAYNEQFF. The CDR3 nucleotides are TGTGCCTGTCTGAGCGGGGCCTACAATGAGCAGTTCTTC.

This clone appeared a single time. The genes are TRBV10-1 and TRBJ2-5; no clear D gene. Germline values: CDR1 WNHNN, CDR2 SYGVQD (reference sequence). The V end was cut by 0 bases, the J end by 5 bases, with 10 bases between. There are 14 residues in the CDR3. The CDR3 DNA sequence: TGCGCCAGCAGTGAGTCGACATCCCGGGAGACCCAGTACTTC. This translates into CASSESTSRETQYF.

The chain joins TRBV6-6 to TRBJ2-7, with 11 positions matching TRBD2. Germline CDR1 is MNHNY and CDR2 is SVGAGI (reference sequence). The CDR3 covers 18 residues. The V and J ends lost 5 bases and 1 base, in that order; junction bases with no gene match: 13. This CDR3 is CASSPTFASGRTSYEQYF. The CDR3 DNA reads as TGTGCCAGCAGTCCAACTTTCGCTAGCGGGAGGACTTCCTACGAGCAGTACTTC.

The chain is built from TRBV28 and TRBJ1-5, with D unclear. V dropped 4 bases and J dropped 2 bases, with 24 bases sitting between them. Germline CDR1 is MDHEN and CDR2 is SYDVKM. This CDR3 has 19 residues. CDR3 in DNA: TGTGCCAGCAGTTCGTTACGCACGGGGATAGATGGTGGCAATCAGCCCCAGCATTTT. It specifies CASSSLRTGIDGGNQPQHF.

V is TRBV7-8 and J is TRBJ2-5, with 15 nucleotides matching TRBD2. Per germline, CDR1 SGHVS and CDR2 FQNEAQ. The CDR3 is 15 amino acids. V shed 5 bases, J shed 5 bases, and the junction held 3 bases outside the gene matches. The DNA of the CDR3 is TGTGCCAGCAGCAGGACTAGCGGGAGGGCCGAGACCCAGTACTTC. This encodes CASSRTSGRAETQYF.